This is a list of T cell receptor beta chains from one sample in a study of shared clonotypes between healthy human individuals. The protocol was immunoSEQ multiplex PCR, while the TCRdb copy is restricted to in-frame clones and leaves out a portion. The sample includes 650,000 to 700,000 clones, about 92% of them seen just once. The sequencing sample was made of memory CD8+ T cells from PBMCs. The origin of the receptors is a man aged 18 to 30 in good health. Some clones in this sample may be carry-over from other donors' samples. CDR3s leave out the opening cysteine and the closing phenylalanine or tryptophan. Fields, in order: CDR3 protein, V gene, J gene.

SVDPAPGLAGTDTQY	TRBV29-1	TRBJ2-3
ASSVVPGDPPVAQY	TRBV9	TRBJ2-3
ASSLSGRGNEQF	TRBV27	TRBJ2-1
ASGHTNTGELF	TRBV28	TRBJ2-2
AWSADPLAGAYNEQF	TRBV30	TRBJ2-1
ASATAVRLQAGELF	TRBV27	TRBJ2-2
ASSPGTSGGSEQY	TRBV27	TRBJ2-7
ASSLQQGAMYEQY	TRBV28	-
ASSVDRGSGTQY	TRBV9	TRBJ2-5
ASSFLLSGEQY	TRBV27	TRBJ2-7
ASSSLTGNNQPQH	TRBV7-9	TRBJ1-5
ASSSRRDHGNTIY	TRBV7-9	TRBJ1-3